Each of the 13 T cell receptor beta chains below was sequenced from the same sample in a study of shared clonotypes between healthy human individuals (dated by TCRdb to 2018 to 2021). The protocol used for the library was the immunoSEQ multiplex PCR assay. This is the immuneACCESS table as TCRdb keeps it, with only in-frame sequences that have V and J called. A part of the clones is gone; compared with another copy, unresolved V genes explain less than half, and the rest is unexplained. The sample table lists approximately 940,000 clones, 76% of them with a count of one. The top ten clonotypes cover over 1.3% of the sample. The source material was memory CD4+ T cells sorted from blood. What the cell subset or site label conveys for this sample: CD45RA-negative fraction. The receptor source for this set is a young man in good health.

As concerns this clone: Other DNA sequences in the same sample also yield this CDR3. This chain uses TRBV5-1 with TRBJ2-7; D uncertain. Deletions cut 0 bases from V and 4 bases from J, with 8 bases between. The CDR3 consists of 13 residues. Germline lookup yields CDR1 SGHRS and CDR2 YFSETQ. The CDR3 protein is CASSLDSLYEQYF. CDR3 bases: TGCGCCAGCAGCTTGGACAGTCTTTACGAGCAGTACTTC. The full variable domain, with the rest looked up from reference TRBV5-1 and TRBJ2-7, is KAGVTQTPRYLIKTRGQQVTLSCSPISGHRSVSWYQQTPGQGLQFLFEYFSETQRNKGNFPGRFSGRQFSNSRSEMNVSTLELGDSALYLCASSLDSLYEQYFGPGTRLTVT.

The chain recombines TRBV10-3 with TRBJ2-2, with 8 positions matching TRBD1. The germline V gene has CDR1 ENHRY and CDR2 SYGVKD. The CDR3 is 15 residues long. The trim removed 3 bases at V and 4 bases at J, leaving 4 bases unmatched. The CDR3 coding sequence is TGTGCCATCAGTGAACGGACAGGGTCCACCGGGGAGCTGTTTTTT. Protein product: CAISERTGSTGELFF.

This clone was counted a single time. V usage is TRBV6-5 and J usage is TRBJ1-5, with a weak D call TRBD1 (5 bases). The CDR3 runs 14 residues. Germline CDR1 and CDR2: MNHEY and SVGAGI. Trimming took off 5 bases at V and 12 bases at J, with 20 bases between the two ends. The CDR3 DNA follows: TGTGCCAGCAGTCCCGGGGGGACTAATCAGGGCCAGCATTTT. Translation gives CASSPGGTNQGQHF.

This clone was recorded only once. The rearrangement links TRBV28 to TRBJ2-2; D is perhaps TRBD1 (5 bases). Trimming cost V 4 bases and J 2 bases, with 11 bases left between them. This CDR3 has 15 amino acids. Per germline, CDR1 MDHEN and CDR2 SYDVKM. The CDR3 sequence: CASSSGSGNTGELFF. DNA of the CDR3: TGTGCCAGCAGTTCAGGGTCGGGTAACACCGGGGAGCTGTTTTTT.

This clone was found a few times. This chain connects TRBV5-6 to TRBJ2-3; TRBD2 is a possible D gene (6 bases). The CDR3 sequence is 14 residues long. V was shortened by 0 bases and J by 6 bases, with 11 bases between the two germline ends. CDR1 and CDR2 (germline): SGHDT, YYEEEE. CDR3 protein: CASSLVSGRDTQYF. The DNA of the CDR3 is TGTGCCAGCAGCTTGGTCTCGGGGAGGGATACGCAGTATTTT.

The gene calls are TRBV7-3 and TRBJ2-2; 8 bases are shared with TRBD2. The germline gives CDR1 SGHTA, CDR2 FQGTGA. V gave up 6 bases and J gave up 1 base; unmatched junction bases: 13. This CDR3 comprises 18 residues. CDR3 sequence: CASSPTPAGGRNTGELFF. In nucleotides, the CDR3 is TGTGCCAGCAGTCCCACCCCCGCGGGGGGACGGAACACCGGGGAGCTGTTTTTT.

This clone was observed a single time. The V call is TRBV6-1, the J call TRBJ2-3; no clear D. The length of the CDR3 is 14 residues. CDR1 is MNHNS and CDR2 is SASEGT in the germline V gene. Trimming left V 2 bases short and J 2 bases short, with 8 bases between. For the CDR3, the DNA is TGTGCCAGCAGTGAATACCTGGTCACAGATACGCAGTATTTT. Amino acid sequence: CASSEYLVTDTQYF.

This clone was detected ten times or more. This chain connects TRBV11-2 to TRBJ2-3; TRBD2 matches 9 bases. The CDR3 loop spans 18 amino acids. Trimming at V came to 5 bases and at J to 0 bases, leaving 12 bases not matched to a gene. Germline-derived CDR1 and CDR2 are SGHAT and FQNNGV. CDR3 amino acids: CASSKLLLAGSSTDTQYF. DNA for the CDR3: TGTGCCAGCAGCAAACTACTGCTAGCGGGGTCTAGCACAGATACGCAGTATTTT.

Comment on this clone: A much more abundant neighbour one base away suggests this may be a read error. The chain employs TRBV25-1 and TRBJ2-3, with TRBD1 matching 9 bases. Per germline, CDR1 MGHDK and CDR2 SYGVNS. The CDR3 is made up of 13 amino acids. The J segment lost 3 bases and the V segment lost 7 bases, leaving 2 bases of the junction unmatched. This CDR3 is CASTGQGTDTQYF. The CDR3, as DNA: TGTGCCAGCACTGGACAGGGGACAGATACGCAGTATTTT.

This rearrangement joins TRBV5-6 to TRBJ1-6, with D possibly being TRBD1 (6 bases). The CDR3 totals 15 residues. The V gene lost 4 bases and the J gene lost 8 bases, with 16 bases spanning the gap. Germline V gives CDR1 SGHDT, CDR2 YYEEEE. The CDR3 sequence is CASSLLDSIYSPLHF. Here the CDR3 DNA reads TGTGCCAGCAGCCTATTGGACAGTATTTATTCACCCCTCCACTTT.

This clone appeared a few times. This chain connects TRBV6-6 to TRBJ1-6, with 7 bases aligning to TRBD1. This CDR3 is 14 amino acids long. Trimming cost V 4 bases and J 10 bases; bases outside gene matches: 7. The V gene's germline CDR1 is MNHNY and CDR2 SVGAGI (reference sequence). The CDR3 nucleotides read TGTGCCAGCAGTTCCCGGGACAGCGGCTCACCCCTCCACTTT. Protein: CASSSRDSGSPLHF.

The chain recombines TRBV5-1 with TRBJ2-3; D is undetermined. Trimming pared 4 bases from V and 6 bases from J, leaving 18 bases between. The germline gives CDR1 SGHRS, CDR2 YFSETQ. The CDR3 loop spans 15 amino acids. This chain's CDR3 is CASSPNNPYIDTQYF. Written as DNA, the CDR3 is TGCGCCAGCAGCCCCAACAATCCCTACATCGATACGCAGTATTTT.

The rearrangement uses TRBV5-4 and TRBJ2-5; TRBD2 matches at 10 bases. The trim removed 2 bases at V and 5 bases at J, leaving 9 bases unmatched. The CDR3 totals 16 residues. Germline V CDR1 and CDR2: SGHNT, YYREEE (reference sequence). CDR3 region: CASSLRTSGGGETQYF. In DNA form, the CDR3 reads TGTGCCAGCAGCTTACGGACTAGCGGAGGGGGGGAGACCCAGTACTTC.